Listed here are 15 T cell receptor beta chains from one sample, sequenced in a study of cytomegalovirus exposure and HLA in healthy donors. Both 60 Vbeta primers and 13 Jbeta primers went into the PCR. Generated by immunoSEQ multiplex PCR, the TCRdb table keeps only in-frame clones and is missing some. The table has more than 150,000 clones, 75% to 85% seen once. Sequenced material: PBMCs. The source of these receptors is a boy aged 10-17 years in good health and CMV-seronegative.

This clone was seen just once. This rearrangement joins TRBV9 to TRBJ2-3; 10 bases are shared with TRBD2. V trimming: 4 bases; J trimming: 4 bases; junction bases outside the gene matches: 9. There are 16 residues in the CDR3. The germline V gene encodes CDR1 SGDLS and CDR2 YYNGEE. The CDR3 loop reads CASSQGLAGVADTQYF. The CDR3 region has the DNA TGTGCCAGCAGCCAAGGCCTAGCGGGAGTGGCAGATACGCAGTATTTT.

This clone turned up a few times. Here the CDR3 DNA reads TGTGCCAGCAGCCCCGGGACAGGAGAGCAGTTCTTC. Protein sequence: CASSPGTGEQFF. V is TRBV7-9 and J is TRBJ2-1; 8 bases line up with TRBD1. This CDR3 has 12 amino acids. Looked up from germline, CDR1 is SEHNR and CDR2 is FQNEAQ (reference sequence). V was clipped by 5 bases and J by 10 bases; unmatched bases: 4. Full variable domain (rest looked up from reference TRBV7-9 and TRBJ2-1): DTGVSQNPRHKITKRGQNVTFRCDPISEHNRLYWYRQTLGQGPEFLTYFQNEAQLEKSRLLSDRFSAERPKGSFSTLEIQRTEQGDSAMYLCASSPGTGEQFFGPGTRLTVL.

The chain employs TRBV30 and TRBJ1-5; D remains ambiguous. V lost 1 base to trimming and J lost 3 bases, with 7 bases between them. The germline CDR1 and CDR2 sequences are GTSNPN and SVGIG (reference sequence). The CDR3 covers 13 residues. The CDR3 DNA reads TGTGCCTGGAGTGACGGGGACAATCAGCCCCAGCATTTT. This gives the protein CAWSDGDNQPQHF. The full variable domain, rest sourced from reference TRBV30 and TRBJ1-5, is SQTIHQWPATLVQPVGSPLSLECTVEGTSNPNLYWYRQAAGRGLQLLFYSVGIGQISSEVPQNLSASRPQDRQFILSSKKLLLSDSGFYLCAWSDGDNQPQHFGDGTRLSIL.

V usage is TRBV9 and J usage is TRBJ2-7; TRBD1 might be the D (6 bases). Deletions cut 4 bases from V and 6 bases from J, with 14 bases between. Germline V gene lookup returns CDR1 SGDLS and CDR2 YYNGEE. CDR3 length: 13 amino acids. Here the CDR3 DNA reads TGTGCCAGCAGCATACAGGGAAGGGGCGAGCAGTACTTC. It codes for CASSIQGRGEQYF.

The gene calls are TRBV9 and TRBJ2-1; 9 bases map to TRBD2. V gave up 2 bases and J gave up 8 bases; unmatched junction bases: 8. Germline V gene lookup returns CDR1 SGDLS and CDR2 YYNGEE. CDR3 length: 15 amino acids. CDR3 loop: CASSVYAGGRYEQFF. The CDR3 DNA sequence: TGTGCCAGCAGCGTGTACGCGGGAGGGCGATATGAGCAGTTCTTC.

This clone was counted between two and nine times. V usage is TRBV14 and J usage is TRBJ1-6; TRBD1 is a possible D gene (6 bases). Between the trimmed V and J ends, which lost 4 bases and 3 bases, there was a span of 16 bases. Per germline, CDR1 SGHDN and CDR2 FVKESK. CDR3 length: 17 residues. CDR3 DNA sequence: TGTGCCAGCAGCCGGACTGAAGGGGGTAACTATAATTCACCCCTCCACTTT. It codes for CASSRTEGGNYNSPLHF.

The CDR3 here is CASSLSYTANYGYTF. The CDR3 region has the DNA TGTGCCAGCAGTTTATCGTACACAGCTAACTATGGCTACACCTTC. V and J are TRBV27 and TRBJ1-2, with no clear D. Germline V gene data show CDR1 as MNHEY and CDR2 as SMNVEV (reference sequence). V lost 0 bases and J 0 bases, leaving 8 bases between the germline ends. This CDR3 is 15 amino acids long.

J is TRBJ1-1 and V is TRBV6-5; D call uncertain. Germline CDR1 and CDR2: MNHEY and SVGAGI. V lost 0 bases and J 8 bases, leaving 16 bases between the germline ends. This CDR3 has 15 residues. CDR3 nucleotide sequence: TGTGCCAGCAGTTACTCGAGGGTCTTCGGCCCCGAAGCTTTCTTT. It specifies CASSYSRVFGPEAFF.

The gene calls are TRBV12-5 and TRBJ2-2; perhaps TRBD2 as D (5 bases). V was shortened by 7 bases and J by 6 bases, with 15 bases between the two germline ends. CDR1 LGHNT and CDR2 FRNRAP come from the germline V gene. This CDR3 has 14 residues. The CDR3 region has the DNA TGTGCTAGTGAAAGAGGGCAATGGTCCGGGGAGCTGTTTTTT. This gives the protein CASERGQWSGELFF.

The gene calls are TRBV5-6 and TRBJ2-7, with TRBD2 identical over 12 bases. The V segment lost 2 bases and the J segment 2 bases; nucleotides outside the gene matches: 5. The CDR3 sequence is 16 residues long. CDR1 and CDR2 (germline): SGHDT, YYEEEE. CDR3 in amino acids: CASSFTSGGHTYEQYF. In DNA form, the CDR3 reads TGTGCCAGCAGCTTTACTAGCGGGGGGCATACCTACGAGCAGTACTTC.

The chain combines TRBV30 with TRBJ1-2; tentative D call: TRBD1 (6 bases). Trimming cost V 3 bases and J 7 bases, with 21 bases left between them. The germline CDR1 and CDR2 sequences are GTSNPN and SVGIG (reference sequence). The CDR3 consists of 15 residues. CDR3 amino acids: CAWRPQGHRTSGYTF. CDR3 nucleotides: TGTGCCTGGAGACCCCAGGGGCACCGGACGAGTGGCTACACCTTC.

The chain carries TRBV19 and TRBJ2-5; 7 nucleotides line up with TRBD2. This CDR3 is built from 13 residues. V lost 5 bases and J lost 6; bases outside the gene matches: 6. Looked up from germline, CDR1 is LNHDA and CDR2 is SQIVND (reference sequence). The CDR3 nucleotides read TGTGCCAGTAGTTTCACTAGCGCGAAGACCCAGTACTTC. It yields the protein CASSFTSAKTQYF.

CDR3 coding DNA: TGTGCCAGCAGCCTTAATACATCGCCTCGCGAAAAACTGTTTTTT. Its protein is CASSLNTSPREKLFF. The V call is TRBV7-9, the J call TRBJ1-4; unclear D gene. Looked up from germline, CDR1 is SEHNR and CDR2 is FQNEAQ (reference sequence). Between the trimmed V and J ends, which lost 5 bases and 8 bases, there was a span of 18 bases. The CDR3 sequence is 15 residues long.

CDR3 amino acids: CASSVQPAGFNYGYTF. CDR3 DNA: TGTGCCAGTAGTGTACAACCCGCGGGATTTAACTATGGCTACACCTTC. The chain joins TRBV19 to TRBJ1-2; D not certain. The CDR3 sequence is 16 residues long. V lost 5 bases, J lost 1 base, and 17 bases lay in between. CDR1 and CDR2 (germline): LNHDA, SQIVND (reference sequence).

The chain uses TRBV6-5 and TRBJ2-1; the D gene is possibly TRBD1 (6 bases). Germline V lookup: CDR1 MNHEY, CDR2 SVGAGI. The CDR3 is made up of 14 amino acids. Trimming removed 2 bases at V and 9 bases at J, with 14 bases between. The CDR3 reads CASSYTGSGAEQFF. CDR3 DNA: TGTGCCAGCAGTTACACAGGGAGCGGTGCTGAGCAGTTCTTC.